These T cell receptor beta chains were read from a single sample in a study of cytomegalovirus exposure and HLA in healthy donors. The repertoire was sequenced with immunoSEQ multiplex PCR; TCRdb's copy has only in-frame clones and lacks some. This table has more than 75,000 clones, approximately 74% appearing once. Source material: PBMCs. The receptors were sampled from a man in his forties in good health and CMV-seropositive. Each CDR3 is given without its conserved first and last residue. Fields, in order: D gene, V gene, CDR3 length, CDR3 protein. D genes are given only for firm matches.

TRBD1,TRBV12-5,10,ASTRDSQPQH
TRBD1,TRBV28,14,ASSWGTGVPTDTQY
TRBD2,TRBV4-1,16,ASSQGPSGGFLAYEQY
TRBD2,TRBV28,15,ASSLSSGVQNTGELF
TRBD1,TRBV5-4,17,ASSFDSTAPTGSDTEAF
NA,TRBV5-1,14,ASSSASGSITDTQY
NA,TRBV5-1,11,ASSFSPQGGYT
TRBD1,TRBV7-9,12,ASSLGQGSTEAF
NA,TRBV5-6,13,ASSRNGGTNTEAF
TRBD1,TRBV19,12,ASSTTGVHEKLF
TRBD1,TRBV18,11,ASSDGTGYEQY
NA,TRBV6-5,11,ASSPRDRAEAF
TRBD1,TRBV4-1,12,ASSQASRGFEQY
TRBD2,TRBV10-1,12,ASSEGGLDPKQY
TRBD1,TRBV5-8,13,ASRPGQTSYNEQF
TRBD1,TRBV18,12,ASSPDRGTYEQY
TRBD2,TRBV5-4,14,ASSLKLAGAGDTQY
NA,TRBV28,11,ASRDINGETQY
NA,TRBV2,11,ASSPQVDEKLF
NA,TRBV9,12,ASSVDRMNTEAF
TRBD2,TRBV28,13,ASRGRRGYTDTQY